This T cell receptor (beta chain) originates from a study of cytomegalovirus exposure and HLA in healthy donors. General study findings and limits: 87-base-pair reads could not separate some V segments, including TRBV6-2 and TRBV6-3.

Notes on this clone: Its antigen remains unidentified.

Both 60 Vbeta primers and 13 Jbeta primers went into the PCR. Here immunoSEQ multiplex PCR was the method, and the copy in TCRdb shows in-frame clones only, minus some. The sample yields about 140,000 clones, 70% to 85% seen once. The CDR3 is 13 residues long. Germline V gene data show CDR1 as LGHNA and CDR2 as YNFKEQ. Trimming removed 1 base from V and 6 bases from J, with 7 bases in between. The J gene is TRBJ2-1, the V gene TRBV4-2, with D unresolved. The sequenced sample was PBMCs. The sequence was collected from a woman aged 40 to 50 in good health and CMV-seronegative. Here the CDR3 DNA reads TGTGCCAGCAGCCAAGCATGGCTCAATGAGCAGTTCTTC. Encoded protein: CASSQAWLNEQFF.